This T cell receptor (beta chain) appears in the sequencing data of a study of OX40 agonist ivuxolimab in advanced cancers. Notes on the research overall: Ivuxolimab was a fully human IgG2 agonistic monoclonal antibody targeting the costimulatory receptor OX40 (CD134). Intravenous ivuxolimab was administered to patients every 2 weeks at six dose levels: 0.01, 0.1, 0.3, 1.5, 3 and 10 mg/kg. Among the 52 dose-escalation patients, approximately 20 had hepatocellular carcinoma, roughly 15 melanoma, 9 renal cell carcinoma and 9 head and neck cancer. A male proportion of 82.7% and a mean age of around 60 years, ranging from 23 to 79, were recorded for the dose-escalation cohort. Prior anti-PD-1, anti-PD-L1 or anti-CTLA-4 therapy was permitted, and checkpoint inhibitors had been received by roughly 42% of dose-escalation patients. Three dose-escalation patients achieved partial responses, one with hepatocellular carcinoma and two with cutaneous melanoma. The purpose of peripheral TCRbeta sequencing was to test whether ivuxolimab changed TCR sequence diversity and led to clonal T-cell expansion. The monotherapy dose-escalation portion (N ≈ 52 patients) of the phase I ivuxolimab trial is reported in the paper. Findings and caveats that apply to the study as a whole: In the 0.1-3.0 mg/kg groups, partial responders were among the patients with the lowest normalized peripheral clonal expansion, particularly in CD8+ T cells. At doses of 0.1 to 3.0 mg/kg, clonal expansion of both CD4+ and CD8+ T cells in blood was seen between baseline and week 6. The antigen specificity of the clonally expanded peripheral T cells was not determined. On average, CD8+ T cells showed more expanded clones than CD4+ T cells after ivuxolimab. Low levels of normalized T-cell clonal expansion were also shown by some nonresponding patients.

Patients with autoimmune disease history or receiving systemic immunosuppression were excluded from the trial. Peripheral blood for TCR sequencing was drawn from every dose cohort at baseline, at cycle 4 day 1 and at cycle 7 day 1. The samples were taken from a phase I, first-in-human, multicenter, open-label dose-escalation trial of ivuxolimab. Adults with locally advanced or metastatic melanoma, renal cell carcinoma, hepatocellular carcinoma or head and neck squamous cell carcinoma were enrolled in the trial. CD4+ and CD8+ T cells were sorted separately from peripheral blood before TCR sequencing. From a lookup of the germline V gene, CDR1 and CDR2 are MGHRA and YSYEKL. Counted from cysteine to phenylalanine, this CDR3 has 15 amino acids. Only the CDR3 DNA is retained, 45 bases long and in frame from the first base. V loses 4 bases at its end and J loses 2 bases; junction bases beyond the gene matches: 8.

Details on this clone: Its antigen has not been determined. One base away there is no much larger clone; base qualities are not given.

Genomic DNA was extracted from sorted cells for sequencing of the TCRbeta CDR3 region. The immunoSEQ Assay was used for sequencing of TCRbeta CDR3 regions. This immuneACCESS table, as held by TCRdb, lists in-frame sequences with V and J called but not all clones. Of the missing ones, under half trace to an unresolved V gene in checked studies; the others have no known cause. Across this sample there are about 70,000 clones, with roughly 92% seen only once. Of the sample, 7.6% falls within the top ten clones. The sequencing here drew on CD4+ or CD8+ T cells sorted from blood, taken in a trial of the OX40 agonist ivuxolimab. The chain is made from TRBV4-1 and TRBJ2-7, with 7 central nucleotides matching TRBD2. The TCR sequence derives from an adult with an advanced solid tumor such as melanoma, head and neck, liver or kidney cancer. The DNA sequence is given as TGCGCCAGCAGCCTCGAAGCGGGGTCCCCCTACGAGCAGTACTTC. It translates as CASSLEAGSPYEQYF.